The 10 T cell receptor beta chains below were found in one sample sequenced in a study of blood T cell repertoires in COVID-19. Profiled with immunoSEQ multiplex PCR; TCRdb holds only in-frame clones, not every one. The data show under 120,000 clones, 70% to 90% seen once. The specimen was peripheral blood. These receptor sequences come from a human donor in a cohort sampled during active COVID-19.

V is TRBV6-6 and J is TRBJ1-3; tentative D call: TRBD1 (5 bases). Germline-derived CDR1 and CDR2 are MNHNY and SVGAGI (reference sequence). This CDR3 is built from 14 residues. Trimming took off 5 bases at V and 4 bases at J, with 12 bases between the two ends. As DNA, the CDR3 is TGTGCCAGCAGTAAGACAGTAGCCGGAAACACCATATATTTT. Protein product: CASSKTVAGNTIYF.

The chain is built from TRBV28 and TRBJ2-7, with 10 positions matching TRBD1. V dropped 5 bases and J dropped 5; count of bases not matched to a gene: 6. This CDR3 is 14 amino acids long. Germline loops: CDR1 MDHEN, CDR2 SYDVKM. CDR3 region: CASSDPGTGDEQYF. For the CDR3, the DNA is TGTGCCAGCAGTGATCCCGGGACAGGGGACGAGCAGTACTTC.

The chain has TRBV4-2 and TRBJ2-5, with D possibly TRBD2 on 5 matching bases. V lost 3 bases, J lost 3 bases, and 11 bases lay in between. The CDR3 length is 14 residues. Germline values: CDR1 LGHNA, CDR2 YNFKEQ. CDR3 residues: CASSQAVGEETQYF. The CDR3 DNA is TGTGCCAGCAGCCAGGCGGTGGGAGAAGAGACCCAGTACTTC.

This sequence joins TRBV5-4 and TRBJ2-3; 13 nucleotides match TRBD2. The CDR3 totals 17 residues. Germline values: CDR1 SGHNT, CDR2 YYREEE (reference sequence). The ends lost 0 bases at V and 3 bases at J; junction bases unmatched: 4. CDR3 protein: CASSLAGGLAGTDTQYF. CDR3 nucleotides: TGTGCCAGCAGCTTGGCGGGGGGACTAGCGGGGACAGATACGCAGTATTTT.

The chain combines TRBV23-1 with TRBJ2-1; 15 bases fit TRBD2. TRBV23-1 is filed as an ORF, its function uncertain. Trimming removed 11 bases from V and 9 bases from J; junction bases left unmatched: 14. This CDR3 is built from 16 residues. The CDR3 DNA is TGCGCCCTCCGAGGGACTAGCGGGGGGTTTGGTGCTGAGCAGTTCTTC. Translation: CALRGTSGGFGAEQFF.

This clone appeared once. CDR3 protein: CASRRAPQETQYF. The CDR3 coding sequence is TGTGCCAGCAGGCGGGCCCCCCAAGAGACCCAGTACTTC. V is TRBV5-5 and J is TRBJ2-5; D is perhaps TRBD2 (5 bases). V was shortened by 5 bases and J by 1 base, with 9 bases between the two germline ends. This CDR3 is built from 13 residues. Germline V gives CDR1 SGHKS, CDR2 YYEKEE (reference sequence). Filled out from reference TRBV5-5 and TRBJ2-5, the complete variable domain reads DAGVTQSPTHLIKTRGQQVTLRCSPISGHKSVSWYQQVLGQGPQFIFQYYEKEERGRGNFPDRFSARQFPNYSSELNVNALLLGDSALYLCASRRAPQETQYFGPGTRLLVL.

The CDR3 reads CSASGGHEQFF. The DNA for the CDR3 is TGCAGTGCCAGCGGGGGGCATGAGCAGTTCTTC. The rearrangement links TRBV20-1 to TRBJ2-1; 9 nucleotides align to TRBD2. V dropped 6 bases and J dropped 8; count of bases not matched to a gene: 2. The CDR3 is 11 residues long. CDR1 and CDR2 (germline): DFQATT, SNEGSKA (reference sequence).

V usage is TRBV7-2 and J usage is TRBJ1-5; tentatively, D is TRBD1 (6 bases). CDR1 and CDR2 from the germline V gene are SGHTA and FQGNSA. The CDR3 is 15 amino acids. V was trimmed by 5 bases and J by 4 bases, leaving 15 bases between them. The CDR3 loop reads CASSPTGGFNQPQHF. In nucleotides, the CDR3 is TGTGCCAGCAGCCCCACTGGGGGCTTTAATCAGCCCCAGCATTTT.

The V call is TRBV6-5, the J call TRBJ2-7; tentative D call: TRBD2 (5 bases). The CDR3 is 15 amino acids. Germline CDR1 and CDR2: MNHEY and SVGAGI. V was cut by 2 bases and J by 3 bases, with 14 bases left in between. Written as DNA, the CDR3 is TGTGCCAGCAGTTACGGGGAGAGTACGGTCTACGAGCAGTACTTC. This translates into CASSYGESTVYEQYF.

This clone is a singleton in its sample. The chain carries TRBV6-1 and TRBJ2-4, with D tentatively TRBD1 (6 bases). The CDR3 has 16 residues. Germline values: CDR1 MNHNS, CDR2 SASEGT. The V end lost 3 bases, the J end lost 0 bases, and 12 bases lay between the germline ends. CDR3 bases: TGTGCCAGCAGTGATGTGAGGGGGATAGCCAAAAACATTCAGTACTTC. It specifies CASSDVRGIAKNIQYF.